Shown below are 19 T cell receptor beta chains from a single sample sequenced in a study of T cells in Graves' hyperthyroidism and ophthalmopathy. Amplification of TCR beta CDR3 regions used RNA as the template. When the TCR CDR3 underwent first-round RT-PCR, the HTBI primer set was used. TCRdb re-analysed the multiplex PCR reads in MiXCR, keeping a single row per CDR3 protein. The sample carries fewer than 350,000 distinct CDR3 sequences, roughly 18% recorded once. What was sequenced was blood. These receptors originate from a man aged 50-59 years with Graves' ophthalmopathy.

There are many counts of this clonotype. The chain is built from TRBV3-1 and TRBJ2-7, with 7 positions matching TRBD2. Germline CDR1 reads LGHDT; CDR2 reads YNNKEL (reference sequence). V was clipped by 0 bases and J by 1 base; unmatched bases: 9. The CDR3 is 17 amino acids. CDR3 loop: CASSQDQAGANSYEQYF. CDR3 bases: TGTGCCAGCAGCCAAGATCAGGCGGGAGCGAATTCCTACGAGCAGTACTTC.

This clonotype was seen at least ten times. J is TRBJ2-1 and V is TRBV28; maybe TRBD1 (6 bases). V lost 5 bases and J 9 bases, leaving 11 bases between the germline ends. CDR1 and CDR2 (germline): MDHEN, SYDVKM. The CDR3 spans 12 residues. CDR3 loop: CASSVRGGEQFF. DNA of the CDR3: TGTGCCAGCAGTGTCAGGGGTGGTGAGCAGTTCTTC.

V and J are TRBV7-2 and TRBJ1-6; 8 nucleotides line up with TRBD1. The CDR3 runs 15 residues. The V gene end was trimmed by 3 bases and the J gene end by 5 bases; junction bases not matched to a gene: 3. Germline lookup yields CDR1 SGHTA and CDR2 FQGNSA. The CDR3 coding sequence is TGTGCCAGCAGCTTTCAGGGGGCCCATAATTCACCCCTCCACTTT. It is translated as CASSFQGAHNSPLHF.

The rearrangement links TRBV7-9 to TRBJ2-5, with D unclear. Germline V gene lookup returns CDR1 SEHNR and CDR2 FQNEAQ (reference sequence). The CDR3 contains 14 residues. V shed 1 base and J shed 5 bases, with 11 bases lying between them. CDR3 residues: CASSLVPVLETQYF. The CDR3 DNA sequence: TGTGCCAGCAGCTTAGTGCCAGTCCTGGAGACCCAGTACTTC.

The chain uses TRBV12-3 or TRBV12-4 and TRBJ1-4; D is possibly TRBD1 (5 bases). Trimming shortened V by 7 bases and J by 4 bases, and 7 bases separated the two germline ends. The CDR3 covers 12 residues. DNA for the CDR3: TGTGCCAGCAAGGACAATAATGAAAAACTGTTTTTT. Translating gives CASKDNNEKLFF.

V and J are TRBV19 and TRBJ1-5; D is possibly TRBD1 (5 bases). Trimming shortened V by 7 bases and J by 2 bases, and 24 bases separated the two germline ends. The CDR3 covers 18 residues. The germline CDR1 and CDR2 sequences are LNHDA and SQIVND (reference sequence). CDR3 sequence reads: CASISTDLPSRGNQPQHF. The CDR3 DNA follows: TGTGCCAGTATTTCGACAGACCTACCCTCGAGGGGCAATCAGCCCCAGCATTTT.

This clonotype was detected a few times. The chain combines TRBV3-1 with TRBJ1-5; unclear D gene. CDR1 and CDR2 (germline): LGHDT, YNNKEL (reference sequence). The CDR3 spans 15 residues. Deletions cut 0 bases from V and 1 base from J, with 7 bases between. As DNA, the CDR3 is TGTGCCAGCAGCCAAGATACAGCCAGCAATCAGCCCCAGCATTTT. It encodes CASSQDTASNQPQHF.

The J gene is TRBJ2-2, the V gene TRBV27, with D tentatively TRBD1 (6 bases). This CDR3 has 16 amino acids. Germline loops: CDR1 MNHEY, CDR2 SMNVEV (reference sequence). V was trimmed by 6 bases and J by 4 bases, leaving 18 bases between them. This CDR3 is CASSLEPGHLTGELFF. The CDR3 bases are TGTGCCAGCAGCCTCGAACCGGGACACCTCACCGGGGAGCTGTTTTTT.

The chain couples TRBV5-1 to TRBJ2-7; the D is unclear. Trimming removed 2 bases at V and 0 bases at J, with 15 bases between. This CDR3 region has 16 residues. CDR1 is SGHRS, CDR2 YFSETQ, per germline. CDR3 in DNA: TGCGCCAGCAGCTTAAACACTCGTAAAATCTCCTACGAGCAGTACTTC. This encodes CASSLNTRKISYEQYF.

This clonotype was found many times. The V gene is TRBV24-1, the J gene TRBJ1-1; D uncertain. The CDR3 covers 13 residues. Germline loops: CDR1 KGHDR, CDR2 SFDVKD. V was pared by 4 bases and J by 1 base, with 6 bases between. CDR3 sequence reads: CATSDPGNTEAFF. In nucleotides, the CDR3 is TGTGCCACCAGTGACCCAGGGAACACTGAAGCTTTCTTT.

The J gene is TRBJ1-1, the V gene TRBV4-1, with a tentative D call TRBD1 (6 bases). CDR1 and CDR2 from the germline V gene are MGHRA and YSYEKL. The CDR3 totals 14 residues. V dropped 2 bases and J dropped 5 bases, with 12 bases sitting between them. The DNA for the CDR3 is TGCGCCAGCAGCCAACACAGGGAAGCGACTGAAGCTTTCTTT. Amino acid sequence: CASSQHREATEAFF.

This clonotype was recorded many times. This rearrangement joins TRBV2 to TRBJ1-2, with D possibly being TRBD1 (6 bases). This CDR3 has 17 residues. The germline gives CDR1 SNHLY, CDR2 FYNNEI. Trimming shortened V by 4 bases and J by 4 bases, and 22 bases separated the two germline ends. The chain's CDR3 is CASSVGGALSGIYGYTF. The DNA for the CDR3 is TGTGCCAGCAGTGTAGGGGGGGCGCTGAGTGGGATCTATGGCTACACCTTC.

This clonotype was detected many times. V gene TRBV20-1 combines with J gene TRBJ1-1; D possibly corresponds to TRBD1 (6 bases). Trimming removed 3 bases from V and 1 base from J, with 12 bases in between. CDR3 length: 14 amino acids. Germline V gives CDR1 DFQATT, CDR2 SNEGSKA (reference sequence). In DNA, the CDR3 is TGCAGTGCTAGCCGAACACAGGGGAACACTGAAGCTTTCTTT. Translation gives CSASRTQGNTEAFF.

This chain uses TRBV10-3 with TRBJ2-7; TRBD2 matches at 8 bases. Germline V gene data show CDR1 as ENHRY and CDR2 as SYGVKD. The length of the CDR3 is 12 residues. Trimming cost V 6 bases and J 6 bases; bases outside gene matches: 4. CDR3 bases: TGTGCCATCAGCGGGAGGGACGGCGAGCAGTACTTC. Its protein product is CAISGRDGEQYF.

This clonotype was detected only a few times. V is TRBV6-1 and J is TRBJ2-1; tentatively, D is TRBD1 or TRBD2 (5 bases each). V lost 6 bases to trimming and J lost 9 bases, with 15 bases between them. CDR1 MNHNS and CDR2 SASEGT come from the germline V gene. The CDR3 length is 13 residues. The CDR3 sequence: CASSRGTDGEQFF. CDR3 in DNA: TGTGCCAGCAGCAGAGGGACGGACGGTGAGCAGTTCTTC.

This clonotype was observed many times. The chain recombines TRBV28 with TRBJ1-2; D ambiguous. CDR1 and CDR2 (germline): MDHEN, SYDVKM. The CDR3 length is 11 residues. Trimming pared 4 bases from V and 8 bases from J, leaving 8 bases between. CDR3 DNA sequence: TGTGCCAGCAGTTCCTCTAGAGGCTACACCTTC. This gives the protein CASSSSRGYTF.

This clonotype was counted ten times or more. This chain connects TRBV12-3 or TRBV12-4 to TRBJ1-4, with D unresolved. The CDR3 is 13 amino acids. Trimming shortened V by 3 bases and J by 8 bases, and 10 bases separated the two germline ends. The CDR3 sequence is CASSLAGGEKLFF. DNA for the CDR3: TGTGCCAGCAGTTTGGCAGGTGGGGAAAAACTGTTTTTT.

The rearrangement joins TRBV6-1 to TRBJ1-5; D is unclear. The V end was cut by 0 bases, the J end by 0 bases, with 12 bases between. Looked up from germline, CDR1 is MNHNS and CDR2 is SASEGT. This CDR3 is 17 amino acids long. The CDR3 is CASSEARADYSNQPQHF. The CDR3 DNA sequence: TGTGCCAGCAGTGAAGCACGGGCCGATTATAGCAATCAGCCCCAGCATTTT.

This clonotype occurred many times. The genes are TRBV20-1 and TRBJ2-7; 8 bases fit TRBD2. Trimming at V came to 6 bases and at J to 7 bases, leaving 5 bases not matched to a gene. CDR3 length: 11 amino acids. Germline CDR1 reads DFQATT; CDR2 reads SNEGSKA (reference sequence). Written as DNA, the CDR3 is TGCAGTGCCCCCGGGGGGGATGAGCAGTACTTC. The encoded protein is CSAPGGDEQYF.